What follows are 15 T cell receptor beta chains derived from one specimen sequenced in a study of blood T cell repertoires in COVID-19. TCRdb's copy holds only in-frame clones and misses some; the assay was immunoSEQ multiplex PCR. The profile shows under 35,000 clones, roughly 90% of them singletons. The source material was peripheral blood. These receptors were taken from a human donor in a cohort sampled during active COVID-19.

This clone has only a few counts. One end of the junction fails to match germline, which may point to a read error. This chain joins TRBV6-2 or TRBV6-3 and TRBJ1-2; weak D call: TRBD1 (5 bases). Germline assignment: CDR1 MNHEY and CDR2 SVGEGT. The CDR3 spans 15 residues. DNA for the CDR3: TGTGCCAGCAGTCACTCCGGGGGGATCATCTATGGCTACACCTTC. It specifies CASSHSGGIIYGYTF.

The chain is built from TRBV9 and TRBJ2-3, with D perhaps matching TRBD2 (6 bases). The CDR3 is 18 residues long. The germline V gene has CDR1 SGDLS and CDR2 YYNGEE. V was shortened by 0 bases and J by 3 bases, with 20 bases between the two germline ends. CDR3 loop: CASSVGGREAGLTDTQYF. In DNA, the CDR3 is TGTGCCAGCAGCGTAGGGGGTAGGGAGGCTGGGTTAACAGATACGCAGTATTTT.

This chain joins TRBV6-1 and TRBJ2-4; TRBD1 might be the D (5 bases). This CDR3 region has 17 residues. Germline CDR1 reads MNHNS; CDR2 reads SASEGT. V dropped 1 base and J dropped 0 bases, with 13 bases sitting between them. In DNA form, the CDR3 reads TGTGCCAGCAGTGAAGGCTGGCAGGGTCTAGCCAAAAACATTCAGTACTTC. Translation gives CASSEGWQGLAKNIQYF.

V is TRBV13 and J is TRBJ2-2, with 10 bases aligning to TRBD2. Per germline, CDR1 PRHDT and CDR2 FYEKMQ (reference sequence). The ends lost 3 bases at V and 3 bases at J; junction bases unmatched: 4. This CDR3 region has 16 residues. The DNA of the CDR3 is TGTGCCAGCAGCTTCGCTAGCGGGGGACACACCGGGGAGCTGTTTTTT. This sequence encodes CASSFASGGHTGELFF.

In this sample, this clone turned up once. The CDR3, as DNA: TGTGCCAGCAGCCAGGCGGGCGGGCCGGGGCGGGGAGATACGCAGTATTTT. It specifies CASSQAGGPGRGDTQYF. This chain uses TRBV7-2 with TRBJ2-3; a weak D match, TRBD2 (6 bases). The CDR3 is made up of 17 amino acids. V was pared by 5 bases and J by 5 bases, with 23 bases between. CDR1 and CDR2 from the germline V gene are SGHTA and FQGNSA.

V and J are TRBV7-2 and TRBJ2-3; 11 nucleotides line up with TRBD2. The CDR3 consists of 16 residues. V lost 1 base, J lost 7 bases, and 7 bases stayed unmatched. In germline, CDR1 is SGHTA, CDR2 FQGNSA. The CDR3 DNA sequence: TGTGCCAGCAGCTTAGAAACTAGCGGGGGAGGAAATACGCAGTATTTT. Its protein product is CASSLETSGGGNTQYF.

The chain has TRBV6-1 and TRBJ1-5, with TRBD1 as a possible D gene (5 bases). Trimming removed 1 base at V and 4 bases at J, with 8 bases between. CDR3 length: 14 amino acids. Germline assignment: CDR1 MNHNS and CDR2 SASEGT. The CDR3 DNA follows: TGTGCCAGCAGTGAAGTCAGGGTAAATCAGCCCCAGCATTTT. Translating gives CASSEVRVNQPQHF.

This clone has just one count. The chain carries TRBV6-5 and TRBJ1-4; a possible D gene is TRBD1 (5 bases). The germline gives CDR1 MNHEY, CDR2 SVGAGI. V was cut by 6 bases and J by 6 bases, with 17 bases left in between. This CDR3 is built from 15 residues. CDR3 nucleotide sequence: TGTGCCAGCAGCACCGGGGGGGAGGCGCATGAAAAACTGTTTTTT. Its protein is CASSTGGEAHEKLFF.

V and J are TRBV20-1 and TRBJ2-1, with 10 bases fitting TRBD2. J gave up 4 bases and V 3 bases, and 9 bases lay outside the gene matches. The CDR3 has 16 residues. Germline-derived CDR1 and CDR2 are DFQATT and SNEGSKA (reference sequence). CDR3 in amino acids: CSASERGGRRYNEQFF. The CDR3 nucleotides read TGCAGTGCTAGTGAGCGGGGGGGCCGGAGGTACAATGAGCAGTTCTTC.

The rearrangement uses TRBV5-1 and TRBJ1-2; D ambiguous. Trimming shortened V by 2 bases and J by 8 bases, and 16 bases separated the two germline ends. The germline gives CDR1 SGHRS, CDR2 YFSETQ. The CDR3 totals 14 residues. The CDR3 protein is CASSFESGLGGYTF. The CDR3 coding sequence is TGCGCCAGCAGCTTTGAATCCGGTTTGGGCGGCTACACCTTC.

The rearrangement joins TRBV2 to TRBJ2-7; TRBD2 is a possible D gene (5 bases). Between the trimmed V and J ends, which lost 1 base and 4 bases, there was a span of 8 bases. Germline CDR1 is SNHLY and CDR2 is FYNNEI. The CDR3 is made up of 13 amino acids. In nucleotides, the CDR3 is TGTGCCAGCAGTGAAGGCAGGACTTACGAGCAGTACTTC. It translates to CASSEGRTYEQYF.

The V call is TRBV4-1, the J call TRBJ2-7; tentatively, D is TRBD1 (5 bases). Looked up from germline, CDR1 is MGHRA and CDR2 is YSYEKL. The CDR3 has 13 amino acids. With 4 bases removed from V and 4 bases from J, the gap between germline ends came to 11 bases. In nucleotides, the CDR3 is TGCGCCAGCAGCCCCCCCGACAGTTACGAGCAGTACTTC. Amino acids: CASSPPDSYEQYF.

The chain is built from TRBV18 and TRBJ1-4; D gene unclear. Germline lookup yields CDR1 KGHSH and CDR2 LQKENI. Trimming removed 6 bases from V and 7 bases from J, with 15 bases in between. The CDR3 extends over 14 amino acids. Here the CDR3 DNA reads TGTGCCAGCTCCCCAGTTTCGGGTTCTGAAAAACTGTTTTTT. Translating gives CASSPVSGSEKLFF.

This chain uses TRBV10-3 with TRBJ1-4, with D possibly matching TRBD1 (5 bases). Trimming removed 2 bases from V and 5 bases from J, with 12 bases in between. This CDR3 contains 15 residues. Germline lookup yields CDR1 ENHRY and CDR2 SYGVKD. The CDR3 DNA reads TGTGCCATCAGTGAGCTGGGGAGGGGCAATGAAAAACTGTTTTTT. It codes for CAISELGRGNEKLFF.

The chain carries TRBV10-1 and TRBJ1-5; no reliable D call. Trimming left V 7 bases short and J 3 bases short, with 10 bases between. The CDR3 totals 13 residues. Germline V lookup: CDR1 WNHNN, CDR2 SYGVQD (reference sequence). CDR3 loop: CASIDKNNQPQHF. DNA of the CDR3: TGCGCCAGCATTGACAAAAACAATCAGCCCCAGCATTTT.